This TCR beta chain is drawn from a study of T cell repertoires and Cas9 in healthy adults. Turning to the study itself: Multi-effector potency, cytotoxicity and lineage were assessed in SpCas9-reactive CD4 and CD8 T cells.

Measured with immunoSEQ multiplex PCR; TCRdb has only the in-frame clones, and not every one. The table has over 11,000 clones, 75% to 90% seen once; the top ten hold roughly 1.5%. Whole-study results and caveats: Reportedly, SpCas9-reactive effector T cell proliferation and function were mitigated by SpCas9-reactive Tregs in vitro.

Germline lookup yields CDR1 SNHLY and CDR2 FYNNEI. After removal of 6 bases from V and 4 bases from J, the junction contained 9 bases not matched to a gene. The CDR3 covers 15 residues. Concerning this clone: Antigen unknown.

This receptor was taken from a human donor in good health. The chain links TRBV2 to TRBJ1-5; 7 bases line up with TRBD1. Sample: Tregs (CD4+, CD25+, CD127-, CD137-, CD154-) from PBMCs; culture status not recorded. The CDR3: CASSLDRVHNQPQHF. The DNA of the CDR3 is TGTGCCAGCAGCCTTGACAGGGTCCATAATCAGCCCCAGCATTTT.